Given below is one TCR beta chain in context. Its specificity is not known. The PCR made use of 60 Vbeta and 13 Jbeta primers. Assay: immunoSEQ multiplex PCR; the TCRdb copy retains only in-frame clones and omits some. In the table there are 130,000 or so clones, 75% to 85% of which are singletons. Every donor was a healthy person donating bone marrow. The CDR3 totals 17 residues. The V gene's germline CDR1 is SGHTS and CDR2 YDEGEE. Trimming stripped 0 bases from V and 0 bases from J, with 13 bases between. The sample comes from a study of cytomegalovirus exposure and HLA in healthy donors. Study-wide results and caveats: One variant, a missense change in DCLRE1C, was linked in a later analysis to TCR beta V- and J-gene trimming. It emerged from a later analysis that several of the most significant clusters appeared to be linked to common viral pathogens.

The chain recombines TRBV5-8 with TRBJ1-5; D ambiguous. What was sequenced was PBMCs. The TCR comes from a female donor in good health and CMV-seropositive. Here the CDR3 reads CASSLGPTGYSNQPQHF. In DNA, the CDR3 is TGTGCCAGCAGCTTGGGGCCAACGGGATATAGCAATCAGCCCCAGCATTTT.